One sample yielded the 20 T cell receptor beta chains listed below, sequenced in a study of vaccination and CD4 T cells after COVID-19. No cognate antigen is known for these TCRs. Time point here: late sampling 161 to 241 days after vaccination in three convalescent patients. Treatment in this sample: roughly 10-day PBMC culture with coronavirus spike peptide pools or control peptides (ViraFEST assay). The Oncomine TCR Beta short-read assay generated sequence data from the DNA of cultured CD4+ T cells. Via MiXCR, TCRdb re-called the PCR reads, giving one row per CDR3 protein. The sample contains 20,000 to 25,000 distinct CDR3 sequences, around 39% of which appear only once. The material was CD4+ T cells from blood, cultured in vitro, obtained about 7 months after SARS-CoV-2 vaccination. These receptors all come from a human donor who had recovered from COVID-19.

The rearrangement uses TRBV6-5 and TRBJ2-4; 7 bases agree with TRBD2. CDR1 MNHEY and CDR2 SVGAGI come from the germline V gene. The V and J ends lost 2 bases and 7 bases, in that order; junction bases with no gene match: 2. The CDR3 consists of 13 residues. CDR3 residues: CASSYGGSNIQYF. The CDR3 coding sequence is TGTGCCAGCAGTTACGGCGGGAGTAACATTCAGTACTTC.

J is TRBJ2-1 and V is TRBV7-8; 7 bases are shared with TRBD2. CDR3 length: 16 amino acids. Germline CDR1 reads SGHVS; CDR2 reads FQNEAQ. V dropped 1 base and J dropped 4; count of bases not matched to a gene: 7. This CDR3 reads CASSLVGLAEYNEQFF. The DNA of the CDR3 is TGTGCCAGCAGCTTAGTTGGGCTAGCGGAGTACAATGAGCAGTTCTTC.

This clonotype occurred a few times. The CDR3 DNA sequence: TGTGCCAGCCGACAGGGCAACAATCAGCCCCAGCATTTT. Its protein is CASRQGNNQPQHF. This sequence joins TRBV28 and TRBJ1-5; 7 bases match TRBD1. Germline trimming cut 8 bases from V and 3 bases from J; bases unmatched to any gene: 4. CDR1 MDHEN and CDR2 SYDVKM come from the germline V gene. The CDR3 contains 13 residues.

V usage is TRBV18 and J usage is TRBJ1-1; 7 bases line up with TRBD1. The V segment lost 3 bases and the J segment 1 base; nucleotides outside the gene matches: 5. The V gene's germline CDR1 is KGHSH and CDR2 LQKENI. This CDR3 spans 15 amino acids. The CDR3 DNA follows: TGTGCCAGCTCACCCGACAGGGCTCGGAACACTGAAGCTTTCTTT. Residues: CASSPDRARNTEAFF. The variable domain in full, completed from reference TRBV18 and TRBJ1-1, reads NAGVMQNPRHLVRRRGQEARLRCSPMKGHSHVYWYRQLPEEGLKFMVYLQKENIIDESGMPKERFSAEFPKEGPSILRIQQVVRGDSAAYFCASSPDRARNTEAFFGQGTRLTVV.

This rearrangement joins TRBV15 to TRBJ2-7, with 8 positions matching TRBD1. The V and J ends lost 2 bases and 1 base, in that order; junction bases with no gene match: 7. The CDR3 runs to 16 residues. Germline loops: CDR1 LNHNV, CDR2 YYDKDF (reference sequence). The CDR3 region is CATSRTTGTGSYEQYF. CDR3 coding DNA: TGTGCCACCAGCAGAACGACCGGGACAGGTTCCTACGAGCAGTACTTC.

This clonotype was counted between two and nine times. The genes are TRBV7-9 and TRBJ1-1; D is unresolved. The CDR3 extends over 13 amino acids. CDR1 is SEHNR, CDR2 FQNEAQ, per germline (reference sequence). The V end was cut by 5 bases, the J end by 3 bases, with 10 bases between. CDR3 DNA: TGTGCCAGCAGCCAAGCAGTGGACACTGAAGCTTTCTTT. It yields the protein CASSQAVDTEAFF.

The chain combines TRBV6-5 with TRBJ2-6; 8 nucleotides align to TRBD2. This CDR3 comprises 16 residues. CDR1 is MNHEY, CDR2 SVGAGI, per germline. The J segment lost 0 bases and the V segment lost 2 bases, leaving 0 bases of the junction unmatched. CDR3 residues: CASSYTSGSGANVLTF. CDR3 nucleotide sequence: TGTGCCAGCAGTTACACTAGCGGCTCTGGGGCCAACGTCCTGACTTTC.

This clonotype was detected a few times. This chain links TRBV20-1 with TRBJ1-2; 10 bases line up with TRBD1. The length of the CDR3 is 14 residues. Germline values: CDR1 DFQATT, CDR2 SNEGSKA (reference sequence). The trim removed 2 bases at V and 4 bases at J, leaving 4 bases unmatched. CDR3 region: CSARTDRGGYGYTF. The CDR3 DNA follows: TGCAGTGCTAGAACGGACAGGGGGGGCTATGGCTACACCTTC.

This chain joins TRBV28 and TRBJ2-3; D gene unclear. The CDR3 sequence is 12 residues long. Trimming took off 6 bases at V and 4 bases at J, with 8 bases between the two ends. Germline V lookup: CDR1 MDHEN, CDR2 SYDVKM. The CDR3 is CASRSQADTQYF. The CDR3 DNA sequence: TGTGCCAGCAGGTCGCAAGCAGATACGCAGTATTTT.

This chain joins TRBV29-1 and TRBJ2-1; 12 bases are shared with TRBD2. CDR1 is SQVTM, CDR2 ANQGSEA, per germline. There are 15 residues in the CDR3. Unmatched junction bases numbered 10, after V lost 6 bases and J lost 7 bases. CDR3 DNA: TGCAGCGTAAACTATGGGACTAGCGGGTTTAATGAGCAGTTCTTC. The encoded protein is CSVNYGTSGFNEQFF.

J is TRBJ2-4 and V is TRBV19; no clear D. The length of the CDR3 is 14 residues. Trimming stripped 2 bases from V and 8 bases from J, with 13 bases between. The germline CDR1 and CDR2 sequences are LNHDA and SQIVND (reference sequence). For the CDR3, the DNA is TGTGCCAGTAGTATAACGAGGAGAGGCCACATTCAGTACTTC. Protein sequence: CASSITRRGHIQYF.

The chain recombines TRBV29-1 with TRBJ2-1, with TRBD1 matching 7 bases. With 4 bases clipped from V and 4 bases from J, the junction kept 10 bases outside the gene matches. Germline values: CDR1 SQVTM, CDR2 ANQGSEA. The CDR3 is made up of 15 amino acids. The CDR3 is CSVGGGTDAYNEQFF. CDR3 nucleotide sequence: TGCAGCGTTGGAGGTGGGACAGACGCTTACAATGAGCAGTTCTTC.

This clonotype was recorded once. CDR3 coding DNA: TGTGCCAGCAGCTTAGCCAGGGTCGGCAATCAGCCCCAGCATTTT. Translation: CASSLARVGNQPQHF. The chain combines TRBV7-8 with TRBJ1-5; tentative D call: TRBD1 (5 bases). This CDR3 is built from 15 residues. Germline values: CDR1 SGHVS, CDR2 FQNEAQ. The V end lost 0 bases, the J end lost 2 bases, and 8 bases lay between the germline ends.

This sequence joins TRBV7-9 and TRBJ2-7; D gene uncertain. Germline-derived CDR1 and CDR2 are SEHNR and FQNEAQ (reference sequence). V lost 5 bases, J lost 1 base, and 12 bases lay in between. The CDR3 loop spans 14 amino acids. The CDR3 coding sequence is TGTGCCAGCAGCCCTGCCGTCGGTTCCTACGAGCAGTACTTC. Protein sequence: CASSPAVGSYEQYF.

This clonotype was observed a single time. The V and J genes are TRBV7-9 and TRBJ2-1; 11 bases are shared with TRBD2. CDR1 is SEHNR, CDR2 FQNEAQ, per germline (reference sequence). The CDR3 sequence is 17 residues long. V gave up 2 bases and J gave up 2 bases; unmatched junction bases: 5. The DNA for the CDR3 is TGTGCCAGCAGCTTAAGGGTGACTAGCGGGACCTACAATGAGCAGTTCTTC. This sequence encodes CASSLRVTSGTYNEQFF. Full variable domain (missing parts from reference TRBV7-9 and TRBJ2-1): DTGVSQNPRHKITKRGQNVTFRCDPISEHNRLYWYRQTLGQGPEFLTYFQNEAQLEKSRLLSDRFSAERPKGSFSTLEIQRTEQGDSAMYLCASSLRVTSGTYNEQFFGPGTRLTVL.

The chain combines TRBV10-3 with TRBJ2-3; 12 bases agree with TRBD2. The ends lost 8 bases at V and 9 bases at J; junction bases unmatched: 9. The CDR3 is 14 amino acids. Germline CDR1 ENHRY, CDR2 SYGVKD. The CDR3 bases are TGTGCCATCCGGACTAGCGGGATGGGCCCGACGCAGTATTTT. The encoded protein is CAIRTSGMGPTQYF.

Written as DNA, the CDR3 is TGTGCCACCAGCGGGGCCGGGACAGGGGGCCGGAATGAGCAGTTCTTC. This encodes CATSGAGTGGRNEQFF. V usage is TRBV15 and J usage is TRBJ2-1, with 12 bases lining up with TRBD1. Germline assignment: CDR1 LNHNV and CDR2 YYDKDF (reference sequence). With 5 bases clipped from V and 7 bases from J, the junction kept 9 bases outside the gene matches. This CDR3 is 16 amino acids long.

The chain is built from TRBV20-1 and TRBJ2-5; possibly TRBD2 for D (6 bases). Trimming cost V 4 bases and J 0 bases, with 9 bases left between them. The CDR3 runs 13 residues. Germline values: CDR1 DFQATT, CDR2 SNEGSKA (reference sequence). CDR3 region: CSAIAEYQETQYF. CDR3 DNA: TGCAGTGCTATAGCGGAGTACCAAGAGACCCAGTACTTC.

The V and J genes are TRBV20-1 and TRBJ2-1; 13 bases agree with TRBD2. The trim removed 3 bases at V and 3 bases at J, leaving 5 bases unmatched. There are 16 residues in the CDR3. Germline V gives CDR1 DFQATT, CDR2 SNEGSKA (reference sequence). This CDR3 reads CSASSRLAGGYNEQFF. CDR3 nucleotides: TGCAGTGCTAGTAGTAGACTAGCGGGAGGCTACAATGAGCAGTTCTTC.

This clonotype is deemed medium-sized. The DNA for the CDR3 is TGTGCCACCAGCAGAGGCGAGCGGGGGGGTCAAGAGACCCAGTACTTC. Protein: CATSRGERGGQETQYF. The chain carries TRBV15 and TRBJ2-5; 10 bases are shared with TRBD2. The V segment lost 1 base and the J segment 2 bases; nucleotides outside the gene matches: 4. This CDR3 comprises 16 residues. CDR1 is LNHNV and CDR2 is YYDKDF in the germline V gene (reference sequence). Full variable domain (remainder filled in from reference TRBV15 and TRBJ2-5): DAMVIQNPRYQVTQFGKPVTLSCSQTLNHNVMYWYQQKSSQAPKLLFHYYDKDFNNEADTPDNFQSRRPNTSFCFLDIRSPGLGDTAMYLCATSRGERGGQETQYFGPGTRLLVL.